Below, 23 T cell receptor beta chains from the same sample are listed, as sequenced in a study of CD8+ T cells in alopecia areata. Following RNA extraction, reverse transcription yielded cDNA that acted as the sequencing template. TCRdb's table, derived via immunoSEQ multiplex PCR, lists solely in-frame clones and lacks some. The sample contains around 100,000 clones, none of them singletons. Sample: lesional skin. The receptors stem from a C3H/HeJ mouse with alopecia areata. These mice share the MHC haplotype H2-k.

This clone was observed a handful of times. The gene symbols are mouse symbols. The read stops 4 residues short of the end of the CDR3; the missing end is completed from the germline J gene. The chain employs TRBV13-1 and TRBJ1-2, with 7 bases fitting TRBD1. The CDR3 spans 14 residues. Trimming at V came to 3 bases and at J to 2 bases, leaving 4 bases not matched to a gene. CDR1 is NSHNY and CDR2 is SYGAGN in the germline V gene. CDR3 region: CASSGDRDNSDYTF. Partial CDR3 DNA: TGTGCCAGCAGTGGCGACAGGGACAACTCC.

This clone was observed a handful of times. Mouse gene names and germline throughout. The read terminates 4 residues before the CDR3 end, so the remaining end is supplied by the germline J gene. J is TRBJ1-2 and V is TRBV13-3, with D possibly matching TRBD1 (5 bases). This CDR3 is 15 amino acids long. Looked up from germline, CDR1 is NNHDY and CDR2 is SYVADS. V was clipped by 0 bases and J by 0 bases, with 9 bases between them. Incomplete CDR3 DNA: TGTGCCAGCAGTGATGCGCGACAGTCAAACTCC. This gives the protein CASSDARQSNS. The whole CDR3 protein reads CASSDARQSNSDYTF.

This clone was seen only a few times. All gene names here are mouse names. The read finishes 4 residues shy of the CDR3 end, and the germline J gene is used to complete it. This chain joins TRBV13-3 and TRBJ2-1, with D perhaps matching TRBD1 (5 bases). This CDR3 region has 12 residues. Germline CDR1 reads NNHDY; CDR2 reads SYVADS. Trimming took off 6 bases at V and 5 bases at J, with 9 bases between the two ends. The covered CDR3 bases are TGTGCCAGCACCCAGGGAGATGCT. Protein: CASTQGDA. The full CDR3 sequence reads CASTQGDAEQFF.

This clone occurred a few times. TCRdb's protein and the DNA translation differ at residue 13; the protein here comes from the DNA. Gene and germline names: mouse. The read is 3 residues too short to cover the CDR3 end, so that end is filled in from the germline J gene. The gene calls are TRBV13-3 and TRBJ1-6; 10 bases agree with TRBD1. TRBJ1-6 is classed as an ORF, of uncertain function. The CDR3 loop spans 16 amino acids. Germline lookup yields CDR1 NNHDY and CDR2 SYVADS. V was pared by 4 bases and J by 4 bases, with 5 bases of the junction left unmatched. CDR3: CASSPGTGVYNSPLYF. The covered CDR3 bases are TGTGCCAGCAGTCCTGGGACAGGGGTTTATAATTCGCCC.

This clone occurred a few times. Any gene name here is a mouse gene name. The CDR3 loop reads CASGEEGLAETLYF. The sequenced CDR3 bases are TGTGCCAGCGGTGAGGAGGGACTGGCAGAA. The V and J genes are TRBV13-2 and TRBJ2-3; 7 bases align to TRBD2. The sequenced fragment ends 4 residues before the CDR3 boundary, so the rest is inferred from the germline J gene. Looked up from germline, CDR1 is NNHNN and CDR2 is SYGAGS (reference sequence). The CDR3 is 14 residues long. Trimming took 2 bases from V and 3 from J; bases not matched to a gene: 3.

As regards this clone: At residue 11, the TCRdb protein departs from the DNA translation, so the protein shown here was derived from the DNA itself. The gene names given are mouse names. With the read ending 3 residues before the CDR3 end, the germline J gene is used to fill in that end. V gene TRBV12-1 combines with J gene TRBJ1-3; D is unresolved. Germline CDR1 reads SGHSN; CDR2 reads HYEKVE. The CDR3 runs to 14 residues. Partial CDR3 DNA: TGTGCCAGCTCTCTCGCCCCTTCTGGAGATACG. Translated: CASSLAPSGDT. The full CDR3 protein is CASSLAPSGDTLYF.

This clone appeared a few times. At residue 10, TCRdb's protein is not the same as the translated DNA, so the protein here was read from the DNA. Here the gene names and germline are mouse. The read ends 3 residues before the CDR3 terminus; that terminus is restored from the germline J gene. The chain uses TRBV17 and TRBJ1-3, with D tentatively TRBD1 (5 bases). There are 13 residues in the CDR3. The germline gives CDR1 MNHDT, CDR2 YYDKIL. CDR3 DNA (partial): TGTGCTAGCAGTAGAGATATGGGGGACCCG. Protein product: CASSRDMGDP. The entire CDR3 is CASSRDMGDPLYF.

This clone was detected only a few times. Gene names and germline refer to mouse. The sequence runs out 4 residues before the end of the CDR3; the remainder is reconstructed from the germline J gene. V is TRBV16 and J is TRBJ1-1, with 12 bases fitting TRBD1. Losses at the gene ends were 4 bases for V and 3 bases for J; bases not matched to a gene: 3. CDR1 and CDR2 (germline): SGHSA, FRNQAP. This CDR3 region has 15 residues. CDR3 sequence: CASSSGTGGDTEVFF. Incomplete CDR3 DNA: TGTGCAAGCAGCTCGGGGACAGGGGGCGACACA.

As to this clone: Genes here carry mouse names. The CDR3 end falls 4 residues outside the read, so it is completed with the germline J gene. V and J are TRBV13-3 and TRBJ2-5, with 8 positions matching TRBD1. Germline trimming cut 5 bases from V and 3 bases from J; bases unmatched to any gene: 2. The CDR3 runs to 13 residues. Germline CDR1 reads NNHDY; CDR2 reads SYVADS. The CDR3 is CASRWDRQDTQYF. The sequenced CDR3 bases are TGTGCCAGCAGATGGGACAGGCAAGAC. The whole variable domain, remainder taken from reference TRBV13-3 and TRBJ2-5, is EAAVTQSPRSKVAVTGGKVTLSCHQTNNHDYMYWYRQDTGHGLRLIHYSYVADSTEKGDIPDGYKASRPSQENFSLILELASLSQTAVYFCASRWDRQDTQYFGPGTRLLVL.

In this sample, this clone turned up a few times. Gene and germline names: mouse. The read terminates 4 residues before the CDR3 end, so the remaining end is supplied by the germline J gene. This chain joins TRBV13-2 and TRBJ2-7, with 9 bases matching TRBD2. Germline V gene data show CDR1 as NNHNN and CDR2 as SYGAGS (reference sequence). The CDR3 sequence is 15 residues long. V dropped 0 bases and J dropped 0; count of bases not matched to a gene: 1. CDR3: CASGDAGGDSYEQYF. CDR3 bases read: TGTGCCAGCGGTGATGCTGGGGGGGACTCCTAT.

Note on this clone: The genes and germline here are from mouse. With the read ending 4 residues before the CDR3 end, the germline J gene is used to fill in that end. This chain links TRBV13-3 with TRBJ2-1; TRBD2 matches at 11 bases. There are 14 residues in the CDR3. CDR1 and CDR2 from the germline V gene are NNHDY and SYVADS. The CDR3 bases that were read are TGTGCCAGCACTCATACTGGGGGGGCCGCT. The encoded protein is CASTHTGGAA. The complete CDR3 sequence is CASTHTGGAAEQFF.

Points on this clone: Mouse names are used for the genes. The read comes to an end 4 residues before the CDR3 does, leaving the germline J gene to fill in the end. V usage is TRBV19 and J usage is TRBJ2-2; TRBD1 agrees at 7 bases. Germline CDR1 reads FNHDT; CDR2 reads SITEND (reference sequence). Losses at the gene ends were 6 bases for V and 4 bases for J; bases not matched to a gene: 9. This CDR3 is 15 amino acids long. The sequenced part of the CDR3 DNA is TGTGCCAGCACTCCGACAGGGTTCGGCACCGGG. Translating gives CASTPTGFGTG. The whole CDR3 reads CASTPTGFGTGQLYF. Filled out from reference TRBV19 and TRBJ2-2, the complete variable domain reads GGIITQTPKFLIGQEGQKLTLKCQQNFNHDTMYWYRQDSGKGLRLIYYSITENDLQKGDLSEGYDASREKKSSFSLTVTSAQKNEMAVFLCASTPTGFGTGQLYFGEGSKLTVL.

Only a few counts were recorded for this clone. The gene names here belong to mouse. The sequenced fragment ends 4 residues before the CDR3 boundary, so the rest is inferred from the germline J gene. The rearrangement uses TRBV19 and TRBJ1-2; a weak D match, TRBD1 (5 bases). Trimming took 4 bases from V and 2 from J, leaving 9 bases between them. Germline V gene lookup returns CDR1 FNHDT and CDR2 SITEND (reference sequence). The CDR3 runs to 13 residues. CDR3 DNA (partial): TGTGCCAGCAGTGCGACAGTCAACTCC. It yields the protein CASSATVNS. The full CDR3 is CASSATVNSDYTF. Together with reference TRBV19 and TRBJ1-2, the CDR3 gives the full variable domain: GGIITQTPKFLIGQEGQKLTLKCQQNFNHDTMYWYRQDSGKGLRLIYYSITENDLQKGDLSEGYDASREKKSSFSLTVTSAQKNEMAVFLCASSATVNSDYTFGSGTRLLVI.

On this clone itself: Gene names and germline match the mouse. The read stops 4 residues short of the end of the CDR3; the missing end is completed from the germline J gene. The chain couples TRBV13-3 to TRBJ1-1, with a tentative D call TRBD1 (6 bases). Germline values: CDR1 NNHDY, CDR2 SYVADS. This CDR3 spans 12 amino acids. The part of the CDR3 DNA that was read is TGTGCCAGCAGTGGAGGGGACAAA. Protein product: CASSGGDK. The CDR3 in its entirety is CASSGGDKEVFF.

This clone was counted only a few times. Genes and germline are mouse. The observed sequence ends 4 residues before the CDR3 terminus, with the missing tail filled in from the germline J gene. V and J are TRBV13-1 and TRBJ2-1, with 10 nucleotides matching TRBD1. Germline trimming cut 1 base from V and 6 bases from J; bases unmatched to any gene: 10. The CDR3 extends over 17 amino acids. The V gene's germline CDR1 is NSHNY and CDR2 SYGAGN. CDR3 protein: CASSDRPPGQGIAEQFF. The sequenced CDR3 bases are TGTGCCAGCAGTGATAGGCCCCCGGGACAGGGGATTGCT.

This clone appeared a few times. The gene names here belong to mouse. The read is 4 residues too short to cover the CDR3 end, so that end is filled in from the germline J gene. The chain has TRBV13-3 and TRBJ2-5; possible D gene TRBD1, 5 bases. The germline CDR1 and CDR2 sequences are NNHDY and SYVADS. CDR3 length: 15 residues. Trimming pared 2 bases from V and 0 bases from J, leaving 10 bases between. CDR3 residues: CASSETELNQDTQYF. The sequenced part of the CDR3 DNA is TGTGCCAGCAGTGAGACAGAACTTAACCAAGAC.

This clone came up a few times. Any gene name here is a mouse gene name. The DNA ends 4 residues before the CDR3 does, and the rest of the CDR3 is filled in from the germline J gene. The J gene is TRBJ1-1, the V gene TRBV13-1; 7 positions match TRBD1. Germline CDR1 NSHNY, CDR2 SYGAGN. V was clipped by 1 base and J by 3 bases; unmatched bases: 3. There are 14 residues in the CDR3. Partial CDR3 DNA: TGTGCCAGCAGTGATCGACAGGGACACACA. Its translation is CASSDRQGHT. The complete CDR3 sequence is CASSDRQGHTEVFF.

In regard to this clone: Gene names and germline refer to mouse. The read gets to within 4 residues of the CDR3 end, and the germline J gene fills in the rest. The chain couples TRBV13-1 to TRBJ2-1, with TRBD2 identical over 11 bases. Trimming at V came to 3 bases and at J to 1 base, leaving 3 bases not matched to a gene. This CDR3 is 16 amino acids long. Germline CDR1 reads NSHNY; CDR2 reads SYGAGN. Incomplete CDR3 DNA: TGTGCCAGCAGTGCCCGACTGGGGGGGAACTATGCT. Protein product: CASSARLGGNYA. The full CDR3 sequence reads CASSARLGGNYAEQFF.

Note on this clone: Gene names follow the mouse nomenclature. The CDR3 loop reads CASSLVPGGAQNTLYF. The covered CDR3 bases are TGTGCAAGCAGCTTAGTCCCTGGGGGGGCTCAAAAC. This chain connects TRBV16 to TRBJ2-4; TRBD2 aligns across 10 bases. The read ends 4 residues early relative to the CDR3; the germline J gene fills the gap. Looked up from germline, CDR1 is SGHSA and CDR2 is FRNQAP. This CDR3 spans 16 amino acids. The trim removed 1 base at V and 2 bases at J, leaving 3 bases unmatched.

With regard to this clone: Each gene name is a mouse one. Read coverage stops 4 residues before the CDR3 terminus; the germline J gene supplies the remainder. The chain has TRBV13-3 and TRBJ1-2; 9 positions match TRBD1. Germline V gene lookup returns CDR1 NNHDY and CDR2 SYVADS. Trimming at V came to 2 bases and at J to 0 bases, leaving 5 bases not matched to a gene. The CDR3 sequence is 16 residues long. The CDR3 loop reads CASSEPGQGSNSDYTF. The covered CDR3 bases are TGTGCCAGCAGTGAACCGGGACAGGGCTCAAACTCC.

This clone appeared a few times. Mouse names are used for the genes. The read ends 4 residues before the CDR3 terminus; that terminus is restored from the germline J gene. This sequence joins TRBV13-1 and TRBJ2-1; weak D call: TRBD1 (5 bases). Germline V gene data show CDR1 as NSHNY and CDR2 as SYGAGN. The CDR3 is made up of 15 amino acids. V lost 0 bases and J 2 bases, leaving 9 bases between the germline ends. CDR3 DNA (partial): TGTGCCAGCAGTGATGAGGGGAAGGACTATGCT. This translates into CASSDEGKDYA. The CDR3 in full is CASSDEGKDYAEQFF.

This clone came up a few times. Gene names are the mouse ones. The DNA ends 4 residues before the CDR3 does, and the rest of the CDR3 is filled in from the germline J gene. The chain combines TRBV19 with TRBJ1-1; 10 nucleotides line up with TRBD1. V lost 4 bases, J lost 1 base, and 7 bases stayed unmatched. The CDR3 sequence is 16 residues long. CDR1 is FNHDT and CDR2 is SITEND in the germline V gene (reference sequence). CDR3: CASSGPWDRGNTEVFF. The sequenced CDR3 bases are TGTGCCAGCAGTGGCCCCTGGGACAGGGGAAACACA.

The sample holds a few counts of this clone. Genes and germline come from the mouse. Here the CDR3 reads CTCSADGGGRWFERLFF. The DNA read from the CDR3 is TGCACCTGCAGTGCAGATGGAGGGGGGCGCTGGTTCGAA. This chain links TRBV1 with TRBJ1-4; D possibly corresponds to TRBD1 (6 bases). Sequencing ends 4 residues short of the CDR3 end; the germline J gene provides the rest. This CDR3 is built from 17 residues. CDR1 and CDR2 from the germline V gene are NSQYPW and LRSPGD (reference sequence).